Each of the 26 T cell receptor beta chains below was sequenced from the same sample in a study of T cell repertoires in cytomegalovirus infection. One entry per CDR3 protein, called by TCRdb with MiXCR from the reads. The sample yields more than 85,000 distinct CDR3 sequences, about 30% seen once. No cognate antigen is known for these TCRs. The sequenced sample was CD8+ T cells from cultured PBMCs, obtained from culture after CMV antigen stimulation. These TCRs come from a human donor in good health (CMV status not recorded). Some clones in this sample may be carry-over from other donors' samples.

This clonotype was detected ten times or more. The chain is built from TRBV7-2 and TRBJ2-1, with 9 bases lining up with TRBD1. J was trimmed by 1 base and V by 5 bases; bases with no gene match: 3. The CDR3 runs to 15 residues. Looked up from germline, CDR1 is SGHTA and CDR2 is FQGNSA. As DNA, the CDR3 is TGTGCCAGCAGCCGGGGACAGGGTTCCTACAATGAGCAGTTCTTC. Amino acid sequence: CASSRGQGSYNEQFF.

This clonotype was detected a few times. This chain links TRBV28 with TRBJ2-1; no firm D call. Germline loops: CDR1 MDHEN, CDR2 SYDVKM. Deletions cut 2 bases from V and 12 bases from J, with 11 bases between. The CDR3 is 12 residues long. The DNA of the CDR3 is TGTGCCAGCAGTTTAGGGTCTGCCCGGCAGTTCTTC. Amino acid sequence: CASSLGSARQFF.

V and J are TRBV2 and TRBJ1-2; D not resolved. The V and J ends lost 0 bases and 5 bases respectively, with 1 base between them. The CDR3 has 11 amino acids. Germline V gives CDR1 SNHLY, CDR2 FYNNEI. In DNA, the CDR3 is TGTGCCAGCAGTGAAGCGTATGGCTACACCTTC. Protein product: CASSEAYGYTF.

Only a few counts were recorded for this clonotype. J is TRBJ2-3 and V is TRBV14; 8 bases line up with TRBD2. Trimming took 5 bases from V and 0 from J; bases not matched to a gene: 7. The CDR3 contains 16 residues. CDR1 and CDR2 (germline): SGHDN, FVKESK. The DNA for the CDR3 is TGTGCCAGCAGCACATTTAGCGGGATGAGCACAGATACGCAGTATTTT. Translating it yields CASSTFSGMSTDTQYF. The variable domain in full, completed from reference TRBV14 and TRBJ2-3, reads EAGVTQFPSHSVIEKGQTVTLRCDPISGHDNLYWYRRVMGKEIKFLLHFVKESKQDESGMPNNRFLAERTGGTYSTLKVQPAELEDSGVYFCASSTFSGMSTDTQYFGPGTRLTVL.

This clonotype has a handful of counts. V gene TRBV6-8 combines with J gene TRBJ2-7, with a tentative D call TRBD2 (5 bases). Between the trimmed V and J ends, which lost 10 bases and 4 bases, there was a span of 14 bases. The V gene's germline CDR1 is MNHGY and CDR2 SAAAGT. The CDR3 runs to 12 residues. The DNA for the CDR3 is TGTGCCACCAAGGCCTCGGGGTACGAGCAGTACTTC. Protein product: CATKASGYEQYF.

This chain links TRBV5-1 with TRBJ1-2; possibly TRBD1 for D (5 bases). The germline V gene has CDR1 SGHRS and CDR2 YFSETQ. This CDR3 comprises 14 residues. Trimming cost V 4 bases and J 6 bases, with 16 bases left between them. The CDR3 spells CASSPGFGGNGYTF. The CDR3 DNA follows: TGCGCCAGCAGCCCAGGGTTTGGAGGGAATGGCTACACCTTC.

Here the CDR3 reads CASSLSLAARDTQYF. CDR3 nucleotides: TGTGCCAGCAGTTTGTCACTAGCTGCGCGGGATACGCAGTATTTT. V usage is TRBV28 and J usage is TRBJ2-3; weak D call: TRBD2 (6 bases). Germline V gene sequence: CDR1 MDHEN, CDR2 SYDVKM. Trimming stripped 3 bases from V and 6 bases from J, with 16 bases between. The CDR3 contains 15 residues.

Ten or more counts support this clonotype. This chain connects TRBV7-8 to TRBJ1-1, with TRBD1 as a possible D gene (5 bases). Germline CDR1 is SGHVS and CDR2 is FQNEAQ. The CDR3 covers 14 residues. Trimming left V 7 bases short and J 1 base short, with 13 bases between. The CDR3 DNA reads TGTGCCAGCACCCGCGGGACTGGGAACACTGAAGCTTTCTTT. The encoded protein is CASTRGTGNTEAFF. Complete variable domain (other parts from reference TRBV7-8 and TRBJ1-1): GAGVSQSPRYKVAKRGQDVALRCDPISGHVSLFWYQQALGQGPEFLTYFQNEAQLDKSGLPSDRFFAERPEGSVSTLKIQRTQQEDSAVYLCASTRGTGNTEAFFGQGTRLTVV.

The chain links TRBV7-9 to TRBJ1-6; D is undetermined. V was clipped by 2 bases and J by 9 bases, with 5 bases between them. This CDR3 is 12 amino acids long. CDR1 SEHNR and CDR2 FQNEAQ come from the germline V gene (reference sequence). CDR3 sequence reads: CASSLPASPLHF. In nucleotides, the CDR3 is TGTGCCAGCAGCTTACCTGCTTCACCCCTCCACTTT.

This clonotype was found a few times. The chain has TRBV7-9 and TRBJ2-5; TRBD1 is a possible D gene (5 bases). With 3 bases removed from V and 5 bases from J, the gap between germline ends came to 13 bases. CDR3 length: 14 amino acids. Germline values: CDR1 SEHNR, CDR2 FQNEAQ (reference sequence). CDR3 sequence: CASSFYDSGETQYF. In DNA, the CDR3 is TGTGCCAGCAGCTTTTATGACAGTGGGGAGACCCAGTACTTC.

The chain links TRBV7-9 to TRBJ1-4; 9 bases line up with TRBD1. CDR3 length: 13 residues. CDR1 is SEHNR and CDR2 is FQNEAQ in the germline V gene (reference sequence). V shed 9 bases and J 8 bases; nucleotides not matched to a gene: 7. CDR3: CASTDRGREKLFF. CDR3 sequence (DNA): TGTGCCAGTACCGACAGGGGGAGGGAAAAACTGTTTTTT. Full variable domain (rest looked up from reference TRBV7-9 and TRBJ1-4): DTGVSQNPRHKITKRGQNVTFRCDPISEHNRLYWYRQTLGQGPEFLTYFQNEAQLEKSRLLSDRFSAERPKGSFSTLEIQRTEQGDSAMYLCASTDRGREKLFFGSGTQLSVL.

This clonotype has only one observation. The chain is built from TRBV15 and TRBJ2-1, with 12 bases matching TRBD2. The CDR3 sequence is 16 residues long. The germline CDR1 and CDR2 sequences are LNHNV and YYDKDF (reference sequence). With 3 bases clipped from V and 6 bases from J, the junction kept 6 bases outside the gene matches. The CDR3 DNA reads TGTGCCACCAGCAGTGAACTAGCGGGGGGTGTCAATGAGCAGTTCTTC. Its protein is CATSSELAGGVNEQFF.

This sequence joins TRBV7-9 and TRBJ1-1, with D tentatively TRBD1 (6 bases). The CDR3 contains 14 residues. V was trimmed by 3 bases and J by 1 base, leaving 9 bases between them. Per the germline V gene, CDR1 is SEHNR and CDR2 is FQNEAQ (reference sequence). CDR3 region: CASSLGGQNTEAFF. The CDR3, as DNA: TGTGCCAGCAGCTTGGGGGGACAGAACACTGAAGCTTTCTTT.

This clonotype has a single count. The rearrangement joins TRBV29-1 to TRBJ1-1, with D possibly being TRBD1 (5 bases). In germline, CDR1 is SQVTM, CDR2 ANQGSEA. The CDR3 has 14 residues. V lost 1 base to trimming and J lost 1 base, with 10 bases between them. The CDR3 is CSVEGTMGNTEAFF. The CDR3 DNA reads TGCAGCGTTGAAGGGACAATGGGGAACACTGAAGCTTTCTTT.

The chain uses TRBV20-1 and TRBJ2-7, with TRBD1 matching 7 bases. After removal of 6 bases from V and 5 bases from J, the junction contained 7 bases not matched to a gene. The V gene's germline CDR1 is DFQATT and CDR2 SNEGSKA (reference sequence). The CDR3 consists of 12 residues. The CDR3 sequence is CSAGQDWHEQYF. CDR3 nucleotide sequence: TGCAGTGCAGGACAGGATTGGCACGAGCAGTACTTC.

The sample holds a few counts of this clonotype. The chain links TRBV12-3 or TRBV12-4 to TRBJ2-3; 14 bases match TRBD2. CDR3 length: 17 residues. V gave up 9 bases and J gave up 6 bases; unmatched junction bases: 14. The CDR3 sequence is CASTDPGTSGGADTQYF. The DNA of the CDR3 is TGTGCCAGTACCGACCCCGGGACTAGCGGGGGAGCCGATACGCAGTATTTT.

The J gene is TRBJ1-2, the V gene TRBV27; 8 bases match TRBD1. The CDR3 contains 15 residues. J gave up 0 bases and V 4 bases, and 4 bases lay outside the gene matches. Germline V gene lookup returns CDR1 MNHEY and CDR2 SMNVEV (reference sequence). The chain's CDR3 is CASSSGQGTNYGYTF. The CDR3 DNA reads TGTGCCAGCAGTTCCGGACAGGGAACTAACTATGGCTACACCTTC.

The rearrangement uses TRBV12-3 or TRBV12-4 and TRBJ1-1; unclear D gene. The CDR3 extends over 15 amino acids. Trimming took 6 bases from V and 0 from J, leaving 14 bases between them. The DNA for the CDR3 is TGTGCCAGCAGCACCAAGGGATTCATGAACACTGAAGCTTTCTTT. Encoded protein: CASSTKGFMNTEAFF.

The rearrangement links TRBV6-5 to TRBJ1-2; D might be TRBD1 (5 bases). Trimming shortened V by 2 bases and J by 2 bases, and 12 bases separated the two germline ends. This CDR3 is 15 amino acids long. Germline V gene sequence: CDR1 MNHEY, CDR2 SVGAGI. The CDR3 nucleotides read TGTGCCAGCAGTTACGGGCAGGGAGGGAACTATGGCTACACCTTC. This gives the protein CASSYGQGGNYGYTF.

There are many counts of this clonotype. The CDR3 DNA reads as TGTGCCAGCAGCTCCACCCGGTATAGCAATCAGCCCCAGCATTTT. Amino acids: CASSSTRYSNQPQHF. The chain couples TRBV13 to TRBJ1-5; no clear D. Looked up from germline, CDR1 is PRHDT and CDR2 is FYEKMQ (reference sequence). V lost 4 bases, J lost 0 bases, and 10 bases lay in between. This CDR3 region has 15 residues.

This clonotype is a singleton in its sample. The V gene is TRBV2, the J gene TRBJ1-1, with D unresolved. Germline values: CDR1 SNHLY, CDR2 FYNNEI. The CDR3 is 14 residues long. The V end lost 2 bases, the J end lost 3 bases, and 10 bases lay between the germline ends. The CDR3 DNA is TGTGCCAGCAGTGAATTTTTTGCGGACACTGAAGCTTTCTTT. This sequence encodes CASSEFFADTEAFF.

The chain joins TRBV2 to TRBJ1-2; D is ambiguous. Germline loops: CDR1 SNHLY, CDR2 FYNNEI. V was cut by 6 bases and J by 1 base, with 12 bases left in between. This CDR3 contains 14 residues. In DNA, the CDR3 is TGTGCCAGCAGCCCTCCGACTAGTAACTATGGCTACACCTTC. As protein: CASSPPTSNYGYTF. The complete variable domain, with remaining parts taken from reference TRBV2 and TRBJ1-2, reads EPEVTQTPSHQVTQMGQEVILRCVPISNHLYFYWYRQILGQKVEFLVSFYNNEISEKSEIFDDQFSVERPDGSNFTLKIRSTKLEDSAMYFCASSPPTSNYGYTFGSGTRLTVV.

This sequence joins TRBV2 and TRBJ2-5; D unresolved. The germline CDR1 and CDR2 sequences are SNHLY and FYNNEI. V lost 4 bases and J lost 1, with 1 base in between. The CDR3 spans 11 residues. The CDR3, as DNA: TGTGCCAGCAGTGCCCAAGAGACCCAGTACTTC. It translates to CASSAQETQYF.

This clonotype showed up many times. The chain is built from TRBV7-9 and TRBJ2-7; possibly TRBD1 or TRBD2 for D (5 bases each). This CDR3 is 16 amino acids long. The germline gives CDR1 SEHNR, CDR2 FQNEAQ (reference sequence). The V and J ends lost 6 bases and 2 bases respectively, with 20 bases between them. CDR3 DNA sequence: TGTGCCAGCAGGACCAACCAGGGTTTGGGAGCCTACGAGCAGTACTTC. Translation gives CASRTNQGLGAYEQYF.

This clonotype has at least ten counts. The V and J genes are TRBV7-2 and TRBJ2-5; 11 bases match TRBD2. Germline V gene sequence: CDR1 SGHTA, CDR2 FQGNSA. With 4 bases clipped from V and 4 bases from J, the junction kept 5 bases outside the gene matches. The CDR3 is 15 amino acids. The CDR3 bases are TGTGCCAGCAGCTCTAGCGGGGGGCCTGGAGAGACCCAGTACTTC. Protein sequence: CASSSSGGPGETQYF.

V gene TRBV2 combines with J gene TRBJ1-1; possible D gene TRBD1, 6 bases. Germline V gene sequence: CDR1 SNHLY, CDR2 FYNNEI. This CDR3 contains 14 residues. V gave up 3 bases and J gave up 8 bases, with 16 bases separating them. The CDR3 protein is CASSDRGGGVEAFF. CDR3 coding DNA: TGTGCCAGCAGTGACAGGGGAGGGGGGGTGGAAGCTTTCTTT.